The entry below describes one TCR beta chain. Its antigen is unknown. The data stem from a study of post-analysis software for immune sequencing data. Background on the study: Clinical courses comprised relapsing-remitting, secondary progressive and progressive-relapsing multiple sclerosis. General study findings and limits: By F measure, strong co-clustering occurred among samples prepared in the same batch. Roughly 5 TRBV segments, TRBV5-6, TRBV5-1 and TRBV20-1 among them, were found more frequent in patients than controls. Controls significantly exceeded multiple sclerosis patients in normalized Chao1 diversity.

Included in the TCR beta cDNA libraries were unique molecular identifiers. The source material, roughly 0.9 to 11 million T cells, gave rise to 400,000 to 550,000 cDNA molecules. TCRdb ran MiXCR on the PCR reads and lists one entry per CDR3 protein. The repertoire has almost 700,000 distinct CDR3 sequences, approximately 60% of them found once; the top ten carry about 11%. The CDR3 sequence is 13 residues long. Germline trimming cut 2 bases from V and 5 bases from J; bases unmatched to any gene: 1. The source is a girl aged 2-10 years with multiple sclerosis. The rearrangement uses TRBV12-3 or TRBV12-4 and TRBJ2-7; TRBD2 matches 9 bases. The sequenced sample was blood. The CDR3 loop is CASSLLAGDEQYF. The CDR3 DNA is TGTGCCAGCAGTTTATTAGCGGGAGACGAGCAGTACTTC.